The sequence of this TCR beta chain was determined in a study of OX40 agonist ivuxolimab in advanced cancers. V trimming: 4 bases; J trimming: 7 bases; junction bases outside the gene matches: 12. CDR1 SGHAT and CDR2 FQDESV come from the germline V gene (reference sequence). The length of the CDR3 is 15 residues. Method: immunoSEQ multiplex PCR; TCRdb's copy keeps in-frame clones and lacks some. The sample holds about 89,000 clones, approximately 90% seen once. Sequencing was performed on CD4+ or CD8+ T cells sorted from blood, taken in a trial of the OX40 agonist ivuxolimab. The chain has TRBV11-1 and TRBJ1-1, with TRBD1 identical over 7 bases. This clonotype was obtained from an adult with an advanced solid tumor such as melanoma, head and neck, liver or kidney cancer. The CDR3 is CASSYVPNRGDEAFF. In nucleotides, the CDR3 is TGTGCCAGCAGCTATGTCCCCAACAGGGGAGATGAAGCTTTCTTT. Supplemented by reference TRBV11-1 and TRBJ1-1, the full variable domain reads EAEVAQSPRYKITEKSQAVAFWCDPISGHATLYWYRQILGQGPELLVQFQDESVVDDSQLPKDRFSAERLKGVDSTLKIQPAELGDSAMYLCASSYVPNRGDEAFFGQGTRLTVV.